These T cell receptor beta chains were read from a single sample in a study of CD8 T cells in Susac syndrome. Each CDR3 protein is one row after TCRdb ran MiXCR on the immunoSEQ multiplex PCR reads. The sample carries 230,000 or so distinct CDR3 sequences, about 95% recorded once. Input material: CD4+ T cells from PBMCs. The receptors stem from a human donor with multiple sclerosis. Each CDR3 is given with its conserved first and last residue.

v_gene | CDR3aa
TRBV7-2 | CASSLDQGRQETQYF
TRBV29-1 | CSVVGQYEGKLFF
TRBV5-1 | CASSLAGTTEQYF
TRBV25-1 | CASTERGVPPGELFF
TRBV7-3 | CASSSTGFSTDTQYF
TRBV7-2 | CASSPDRTAYTQYF
TRBV5-1 | CASSHSGTGADTQYF
TRBV19 | CACGTYEQYF
TRBV29-1 | CSIGQGTNTEAFF
TRBV19 | CASSIPLGQGTEAFF
TRBV18 | CASSRNDGNTEAFF
TRBV9 | CASSVGSDPSYNEQFF
TRBV1 | CTSSQGPGSSYEQYF
TRBV12-3/TRBV12-4 | CASSLDSYEAFF
TRBV20-1 | CSAGEQINEKLFF
TRBV24-1 | CATRPSWDGEQFF
TRBV29-1 | CSVEVGSSYNEQFF
TRBV15 | CATSHGGLSGELFF
TRBV4-1 | CASSQGPKLTEAFF
TRBV20-1 | CSARTPGGAGGYTF
TRBV7-9 | CASSLALDQETQYF
TRBV20-1 | CSASERNTDTQYF
TRBV29-1 | CSAATGREQYF
TRBV6-2/TRBV6-3 | CASSSGTFVDYTF
TRBV30 | CARDRGRGETQYF
TRBV18 | CASSQIREFRQPQHF
TRBV28 | CASSSDRGWYEQYF